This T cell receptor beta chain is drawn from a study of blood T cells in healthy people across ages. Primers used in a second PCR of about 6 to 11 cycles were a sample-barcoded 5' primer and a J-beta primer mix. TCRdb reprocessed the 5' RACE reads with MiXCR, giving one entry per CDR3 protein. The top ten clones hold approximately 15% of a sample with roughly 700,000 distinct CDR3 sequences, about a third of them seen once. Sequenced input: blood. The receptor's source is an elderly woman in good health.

CDR3 sequence: CASTGQTPNYGYTF. Here the CDR3 DNA reads TGTGCCAGCACCGGACAGACTCCGAACTATGGCTACACCTTC. This sequence joins TRBV2 and TRBJ1-2; tentatively, D is TRBD1 (6 bases). The V end was cut by 7 bases, the J end by 2 bases, with 14 bases between. CDR1 is SNHLY and CDR2 is FYNNEI in the germline V gene. The CDR3 length is 14 residues.